This T cell receptor (beta chain) was identified during a study of identical twins. Regarding the study as a whole: Excess sharing by twins proved weaker in beta out-of-frame sequences.

The CDR3 is 16 amino acids. Looked up from germline, CDR1 is MGHRA and CDR2 is YSYEKL. The J segment lost 3 bases and the V segment lost 3 bases, leaving 10 bases of the junction unmatched. One entry per CDR3 protein, called by TCRdb with MiXCR from the 5' RACE reads. The repertoire holds around 550,000 distinct CDR3 sequences, with 15% as singletons. As concerns this clonotype: What it recognizes is unknown.

These data also featured in a second study, about yellow fever vaccine responses in identical twins.

Material: CD4+ T cells sorted from blood. The sequence derives from a woman younger than 30 in good health. J is TRBJ1-1 and V is TRBV4-1; 7 bases are a match to TRBD1. The CDR3 coding sequence is TGCGCCAGCAGCCAGGTACCTGGACAGGCCTACACTGAAGCTTTCTTT. This gives the protein CASSQVPGQAYTEAFF.